This T cell receptor (beta chain) is from a study of cytomegalovirus exposure and HLA in healthy donors. Though nominally healthy at sampling, donors likely had unrecorded immune exposures. General study results and limits: A later analysis revealed that TCR association rates differed between HLA loci, peaking at DRB1 and bottoming out at HLA-C.

Vbeta (60) and Jbeta (13) primers were used in the PCR. Here immunoSEQ multiplex PCR was the method, and the copy in TCRdb shows in-frame clones only, minus some. The sample comprises under 150,000 clones, approximately 9% of which are singletons, and 1.5% to 2% rests with the top ten. This clone occurred a few times. Antigen: not known. The V end was cut by 4 bases, the J end by 3 bases, with 15 bases between. The CDR3 runs 15 residues. Looked up from germline, CDR1 is LNHDA and CDR2 is SQIVND (reference sequence). The rearrangement uses TRBV19 and TRBJ1-1; D might be TRBD1 (5 bases). Source material: PBMCs. The origin of this receptor is a male donor in good health and CMV-seronegative. CDR3 region: CASSTQGGSDTEAFF. In nucleotides, the CDR3 is TGTGCCAGTAGTACCCAGGGCGGGAGTGACACTGAAGCTTTCTTT.